One sample yielded the 23 T cell receptor beta chains listed below, sequenced in a study of T-cell reconstitution after alpha-beta-depleted transplantation in children (dated by TCRdb to about 2016). The library was produced with PCR. Instrument on record: Illumina HiSeq 2500. To normalize quantification of the TCRbeta repertoire, the TCR libraries were built with molecular barcoding that relied on unique molecular identifiers. Using fastp trimming at Q25 and MiXCR clonotype assembly, TCRdb reanalyzed the public sequencing data and kept in-frame beta chains. Rows matching on CDR3 protein sequence are summarized as one entry with the most common DNA and genes. This sample holds about 600,000 distinct CDR3 sequences; roughly 13% were observed only once. The ten largest clones capture roughly 2.3% of the sample. The intended sense of this specimen's treatment or condition label: allogeneic hematopoietic cell transplantation with graft depleted of TCRalphabeta T cells and CD19 B cells.

Sample: PBMCs, mostly from graft donor cells, taken 360 days after TCRalphabeta/CD19-depleted stem cell transplant. The receptors originated from a male patient younger than 18 who had a stem cell transplant for acute myeloid leukemia, so the T cells may come from the graft donor.

The sample holds many counts of this clonotype. V is TRBV14 and J is TRBJ2-3, with D uncertain. Trimming left V 2 bases short and J 0 bases short, with 12 bases between. The germline CDR1 and CDR2 sequences are SGHDN and FVKESK. This CDR3 region has 16 residues. CDR3 bases: TGTGCCAGCAGCCAACGCGTGGCCAGCAGCACAGATACGCAGTATTTT. Its protein is CASSQRVASSTDTQYF.

The V call is TRBV11-2, the J call TRBJ2-3; 10 bases agree with TRBD2. The V gene end was trimmed by 1 base and the J gene end by 6 bases; junction bases not matched to a gene: 16. Germline CDR1 reads SGHAT; CDR2 reads FQNNGV. CDR3 length: 19 amino acids. The CDR3 here is CASSLGGFGGLAGADTQYF. DNA for the CDR3: TGTGCCAGCAGCTTAGGGGGTTTCGGGGGTCTAGCGGGAGCCGATACGCAGTATTTT.

Ten or more counts support this clonotype. The gene calls are TRBV20-1 and TRBJ2-1; TRBD2 is a possible D gene (6 bases). The germline gives CDR1 DFQATT, CDR2 SNEGSKA (reference sequence). Trimming removed 5 bases from V and 7 bases from J, with 21 bases in between. The CDR3 covers 15 residues. This chain's CDR3 is CSAPASAGVRNEQFF. The CDR3 nucleotides are TGCAGTGCTCCCGCTAGCGCGGGTGTGAGGAATGAGCAGTTCTTC.

Many counts were recorded for this clonotype. V gene TRBV13 combines with J gene TRBJ2-3; possibly TRBD2 for D (5 bases). Trimming stripped 3 bases from V and 0 bases from J, with 13 bases between. Germline V gene data show CDR1 as PRHDT and CDR2 as FYEKMQ (reference sequence). The length of the CDR3 is 16 residues. CDR3 in amino acids: CASSFGGSHSTDTQYF. The CDR3 DNA reads TGTGCCAGCAGCTTCGGAGGTAGCCATAGCACAGATACGCAGTATTTT.

This clonotype has at least ten counts. Here the CDR3 DNA reads TGTGCCAGCAGTGGACAGGGGGAGACCCAGTACTTC. Its protein product is CASSGQGETQYF. The rearrangement joins TRBV2 to TRBJ2-5; TRBD1 aligns across 8 bases. There are 12 residues in the CDR3. Germline V gene lookup returns CDR1 SNHLY and CDR2 FYNNEI. After removal of 4 bases from V and 5 bases from J, the junction contained 0 bases not matched to a gene.

This chain connects TRBV10-3 to TRBJ2-7; unclear D gene. Looked up from germline, CDR1 is ENHRY and CDR2 is SYGVKD. This CDR3 spans 13 amino acids. Between the trimmed V and J ends, which lost 8 bases and 6 bases, there was a span of 17 bases. As DNA, the CDR3 is TGTGCCATCCCCGGTAGGGAACCCTCCGAGCAGTACTTC. Translated, it gives CAIPGREPSEQYF.

This clonotype has at least ten counts. This chain links TRBV20-1 with TRBJ2-7; perhaps TRBD1 as D (5 bases). Between the trimmed V and J ends, which lost 1 base and 0 bases, there was a span of 13 bases. This CDR3 region has 15 residues. Germline CDR1 reads DFQATT; CDR2 reads SNEGSKA (reference sequence). As DNA, the CDR3 is TGCAGTGCTAGAGTAATAGGACACAGCTCCTACGAGCAGTACTTC. Encoded protein: CSARVIGHSSYEQYF.

This clonotype appeared many times. The chain uses TRBV20-1 and TRBJ2-1, with D perhaps matching TRBD2 (6 bases). Looked up from germline, CDR1 is DFQATT and CDR2 is SNEGSKA (reference sequence). The V gene lost 3 bases and the J gene lost 2 bases, with 14 bases spanning the gap. This CDR3 is 15 amino acids long. The CDR3 DNA is TGCAGTGCTAGGGTTTCTAGCGCAGCCTACAATGAGCAGTTCTTC. Residues: CSARVSSAAYNEQFF.

In this sample, this clonotype turned up a few times. The chain uses TRBV14 and TRBJ1-2, with D uncertain. In germline, CDR1 is SGHDN, CDR2 FVKESK. V lost 4 bases and J 4 bases, leaving 13 bases between the germline ends. The CDR3 runs to 14 residues. The CDR3, as DNA: TGTGCCAGCAGCCGTGGGGATTTTTCCTATGGCTACACCTTC. Translation: CASSRGDFSYGYTF.

The chain has TRBV5-1 and TRBJ2-1; 11 nucleotides line up with TRBD2. CDR3 length equals 19 residues. Trimming at V came to 3 bases and at J to 0 bases, leaving 11 bases not matched to a gene. From germline, CDR1 is SGHRS and CDR2 YFSETQ. In DNA, the CDR3 is TGCGCCAGCAGCTCCCCGGGACTAGCGGCCCTTAGCTCCTACAATGAGCAGTTCTTC. This sequence encodes CASSSPGLAALSSYNEQFF.

This clonotype was seen a few times. J is TRBJ2-2 and V is TRBV4-2; D remains unclear. This CDR3 spans 14 amino acids. V was clipped by 2 bases and J by 4 bases, with 8 bases between them. CDR1 is LGHNA, CDR2 YNFKEQ, per germline. DNA of the CDR3: TGTGCCAGCAGCCAAATTCCGTTCACCGGGGAGCTGTTTTTT. It codes for CASSQIPFTGELFF.

This clonotype turned up a few times. The chain carries TRBV9 and TRBJ2-3, with TRBD1 matching 12 bases. Germline V gene sequence: CDR1 SGDLS, CDR2 YYNGEE. This CDR3 contains 17 residues. V lost 4 bases to trimming and J lost 4 bases; unmatched junction nucleotides: 10. The CDR3, as DNA: TGTGCCAGCAGCCATTTCCCGGGACAGGGGGCAGCAGATACGCAGTATTTT. It encodes CASSHFPGQGAADTQYF.

This clonotype has a handful of counts. The J gene is TRBJ2-2, the V gene TRBV6-5, with 8 bases matching TRBD1. CDR3 length: 17 amino acids. CDR1 and CDR2 (germline): MNHEY, SVGAGI. Trimming at V came to 0 bases and at J to 4 bases, leaving 7 bases not matched to a gene. In nucleotides, the CDR3 is TGTGCCAGCAGTTACTCCGGACAGGGCCCGCGCACCGGGGAGCTGTTTTTT. Translating gives CASSYSGQGPRTGELFF.

This clonotype was recorded a few times. The chain uses TRBV20-1 and TRBJ2-3, with 13 bases matching TRBD2. Germline V gene data show CDR1 as DFQATT and CDR2 as SNEGSKA (reference sequence). CDR3 length equals 13 residues. The V gene end was trimmed by 7 bases and the J gene end by 4 bases; junction bases not matched to a gene: 2. In DNA, the CDR3 is TGCAGTGGACTAGCGGGAGGCTCAGATACGCAGTATTTT. It yields the protein CSGLAGGSDTQYF.

This clonotype occurred many times. The V gene is TRBV28, the J gene TRBJ1-4; 8 nucleotides align to TRBD1. This CDR3 spans 15 amino acids. V lost 5 bases, J lost 6 bases, and 8 bases stayed unmatched. Germline CDR1 reads MDHEN; CDR2 reads SYDVKM. CDR3 DNA sequence: TGTGCCAGCAGTCCCCCGGACAGGGATCATGAAAAACTGTTTTTT. Its translation: CASSPPDRDHEKLFF.

The V call is TRBV18, the J call TRBJ2-5; 14 bases are a match to TRBD2. The CDR3 is 20 residues long. Germline CDR1 KGHSH, CDR2 LQKENI. J gave up 2 bases and V 1 base, and 12 bases lay outside the gene matches. The CDR3 DNA reads as TGTGCCAGCTCACCACTTAACCATCTCGGACTAGCGGGAGGTCAAGAGACCCAGTACTTC. Amino acid sequence: CASSPLNHLGLAGGQETQYF. Variable domain in full (rest from reference TRBV18 and TRBJ2-5): NAGVMQNPRHLVRRRGQEARLRCSPMKGHSHVYWYRQLPEEGLKFMVYLQKENIIDESGMPKERFSAEFPKEGPSILRIQQVVRGDSAAYFCASSPLNHLGLAGGQETQYFGPGTRLLVL.

This clonotype was detected many times. The genes are TRBV29-1 and TRBJ2-3; TRBD2 matches at 8 bases. The CDR3 has 18 residues. The germline V gene encodes CDR1 SQVTM and CDR2 ANQGSEA. After removal of 3 bases from V and 4 bases from J, the junction contained 18 bases not matched to a gene. The CDR3 spells CSVESGGRGRRSADTQYF. The CDR3 region has the DNA TGCAGCGTTGAGAGCGGGGGAAGGGGACGCCGGAGCGCAGATACGCAGTATTTT.

The V and J genes are TRBV4-3 and TRBJ2-7; TRBD1 agrees at 7 bases. This CDR3 contains 15 residues. V trimming: 0 bases; J trimming: 2 bases; junction bases outside the gene matches: 4. The germline V gene has CDR1 LGHNA and CDR2 YSLEER. The CDR3 sequence: CASSQDTGAPYEQYF. CDR3 DNA: TGCGCCAGCAGCCAAGATACAGGGGCCCCCTACGAGCAGTACTTC.

This clonotype was observed a handful of times. This chain's CDR3 is CASSLELGGGRSNQPQHF. CDR3 in DNA: TGTGCCAGCAGTTTAGAACTAGGTGGGGGGCGAAGCAATCAGCCCCAGCATTTT. V usage is TRBV12-3 or TRBV12-4 and J usage is TRBJ1-5; D perhaps matches TRBD1 (6 bases). The ends were cut back, 1 base at V and 1 base at J, with 17 bases in the middle. This CDR3 is built from 18 residues.

The V call is TRBV28, the J call TRBJ2-3; TRBD1 or TRBD2 may be the D gene (5 bases each). Germline loops: CDR1 MDHEN, CDR2 SYDVKM. V was trimmed by 0 bases and J by 5 bases, leaving 18 bases between them. CDR3 length equals 17 residues. CDR3 nucleotides: TGTGCCAGCAGTTTATGGGGGGACCCTCGCCAAGAAGATACGCAGTATTTT. Its translation: CASSLWGDPRQEDTQYF.

The gene calls are TRBV5-4 and TRBJ2-1, with D perhaps TRBD1 (5 bases). Germline values: CDR1 SGHNT, CDR2 YYREEE (reference sequence). The CDR3 runs to 15 residues. V was trimmed by 0 bases and J by 5 bases, leaving 12 bases between them. This CDR3 reads CASSLGTKEHNEQFF. CDR3 DNA sequence: TGTGCCAGCAGCTTGGGGACAAAGGAACACAATGAGCAGTTCTTC.

A few counts support this clonotype. The chain is built from TRBV7-8 and TRBJ2-3; 9 bases agree with TRBD2. CDR1 and CDR2 (germline): SGHVS, FQNEAQ. The CDR3 sequence is 15 residues long. Germline trimming cut 8 bases from V and 5 bases from J; bases unmatched to any gene: 11. CDR3 region: CASLGNQLAGDTQYF. As DNA, the CDR3 is TGTGCCAGCCTAGGGAACCAACTAGCGGGAGATACGCAGTATTTT.

The V call is TRBV20-1, the J call TRBJ2-6, with 8 bases that match TRBD1. Trimming took 1 base from V and 4 from J; bases not matched to a gene: 6. CDR1 DFQATT and CDR2 SNEGSKA come from the germline V gene (reference sequence). CDR3 length: 16 residues. The CDR3 sequence is CSARAQGASGANVLTF. The CDR3 region has the DNA TGCAGTGCTAGAGCCCAGGGGGCATCCGGGGCCAACGTCCTGACTTTC.